A selection of T cell receptor beta chains follows, all from one sample in a study of T cell responses to AZD1222 COVID-19 vaccine. The assay was immunoSEQ multiplex PCR, and TCRdb's table has in-frame clones only and misses some. Of about 42,000 clones listed, over 80% were seen once; the top ten hold over 15%. The starting material was peripheral blood, obtained 28 days after the second AZD1222 dose. The origin of the receptors is an adult who received the AZD1222 COVID-19 vaccine. Both conserved end residues are part of each CDR3. D genes are given only for firm matches. Size is stated for part of the rows, as once, few or many counts, or as a class when the clone is expanded.

d_call j_call clone_size v_call cdr3_length cdr3_aa cdr3_nt
. TRBJ2-5 . TRBV2 15 CASSVLIVGAETQYF TGTGCCAGCAGTGTGCTTATAGTAGGCGCGGAGACCCAGTACTTC
. TRBJ2-7 . TRBV5-1 13 CASSSLWLNEQYF TGCGCCAGCAGCTCCCTCTGGCTCAACGAGCAGTACTTC
. TRBJ1-3 . TRBV7-9 14 CASSPPNSGNTIYF TGTGCCAGCAGCCCTCCGAACTCTGGAAACACCATATATTTT
TRBD1 TRBJ1-2 once TRBV28 13 CASTLTGTYGYTF TGTGCCAGCACCCTGACAGGGACCTATGGCTACACCTTC
. TRBJ2-7 . TRBV19 13 CASSKLRQAEQYF TGTGCCAGTAGTAAACTAAGACAGGCCGAGCAGTACTTC
. TRBJ2-4 . TRBV5-1 15 CASSLSTGAKNIQYF TGCGCCAGCAGCTTGTCGACAGGAGCCAAAAACATTCAGTACTTC
TRBD2 TRBJ2-2 . TRBV2 14 CASSGGANTGELFF TGTGCCAGCAGCGGGGGGGCGAACACCGGGGAGCTGTTTTTT
. TRBJ1-1 . TRBV3-1/TRBV3-2 17 CASSLRTGLSVGTEAFF TGTGCCAGCAGCCTCCGGACTGGGTTAAGTGTTGGCACTGAAGCTTTCTTT
. TRBJ1-5 . TRBV24-1 13 CATSDFGNQPQHF TGTGCCACCAGTGATTTTGGAAATCAGCCCCAGCATTTT
. TRBJ1-3 . TRBV19 13 CASLDRTRNTIYF TGTGCCAGCCTCGACAGGACCCGAAACACCATATATTTT
TRBD1 TRBJ2-7 . TRBV3-1/TRBV3-2 13 CASSQGGQVRQYF TGTGCCAGCAGCCAAGGGGGACAGGTGAGGCAGTACTTC
. TRBJ1-4 . TRBV21-1 15 CASSSGRSTNEKLFF TGTGCCAGCAGCTCGGGCCGCTCAACTAATGAAAAACTGTTTTTT
. TRBJ2-3 . TRBV7-2 13 CASSLVGKDTQYF TGTGCCAGCAGCTTAGTGGGGAAAGATACGCAGTATTTT
. TRBJ1-5 . TRBV12-3/TRBV12-4 12 CASSPGEQPQHF TGTGCCAGCAGTCCCGGGGAACAGCCCCAGCATTTT
TRBD1 TRBJ1-2 . TRBV19 14 CASSLPGQGSGYTF TGTGCCAGTAGTCTTCCGGGACAGGGGTCTGGCTACACCTTC
. TRBJ1-1 few TRBV5-4 13 CVSPHNLNTEAFF TGTGTAAGCCCTCACAACTTGAACACTGAAGCTTTCTTT
. TRBJ1-1 once TRBV6-1 18 CASSEVEPSLQGNTEAFF TGTGCCAGCAGTGAAGTTGAGCCTAGCTTACAGGGGAACACTGAAGCTTTCTTT
TRBD2 TRBJ2-5 . TRBV29-1 14 CSVAGLAGQGTQYF TGCAGCGTGGCGGGACTAGCGGGGCAGGGGACCCAGTACTTC
. TRBJ2-2 . TRBV19 12 CASSILKGELFF TGTGCCAGTAGTATCCTCAAGGGGGAGCTGTTTTTT
TRBD1 TRBJ1-5 . TRBV7-9 17 CASSLSVTGGSNQPQHF TGTGCCAGCAGCTTATCAGTCACAGGGGGGAGCAATCAGCCCCAGCATTTT
. TRBJ2-7 . TRBV3-1/TRBV3-2 14 CASSPEGGAYEQYF TGTGCCAGCAGCCCCGAAGGGGGGGCCTACGAGCAGTACTTC
. TRBJ1-5 . TRBV9 16 CASSVGPGVSNQPQHF TGTGCCAGCAGCGTAGGCCCGGGGGTGAGCAATCAGCCCCAGCATTTT
TRBD2 TRBJ2-5 . TRBV11-2 15 CASSPQGLGQETQYF TGTGCCAGCAGCCCACAAGGACTAGGGCAAGAGACCCAGTACTTC
. TRBJ1-2 . TRBV7-3 14 CASSLMRTADGYTF TGTGCCAGCAGCTTAATGAGGACAGCAGATGGCTACACCTTC
. TRBJ1-2 . TRBV19 14 CASSPADGRYGYTF TGTGCCAGTAGCCCAGCGGACGGCAGATATGGCTACACCTTC
TRBD1 TRBJ1-4 . TRBV12-3/TRBV12-4 11 CARNRGEKLFF TGTGCCAGAAACAGGGGTGAAAAACTGTTTTTT
. TRBJ1-2 . TRBV10-3 13 CAISGARNYGYTF TGTGCCATCAGTGGAGCGAGAAACTATGGCTACACCTTC
. TRBJ1-5 once TRBV3-1/TRBV3-2 13 CASSQDLSQPQHF TGTGCCAGCAGCCAAGATTTGAGCCAGCCCCAGCATTTT
. TRBJ1-1 . TRBV24-1 14 CATSVGSGNTEAFF TGTGCCACCAGTGTTGGATCAGGGAACACTGAAGCTTTCTTT
TRBD2 TRBJ2-3 . TRBV27 19 CASSLSVLAGGRSTDTQYF TGTGCCAGCAGTTTATCTGTTCTAGCGGGGGGGCGTAGCACAGATACGCAGTATTTT
. TRBJ1-5 once TRBV6-1 17 CASSDREGHPSNQPQHF TGTGCCAGCAGTGATAGGGAGGGACACCCATCCAATCAGCCCCAGCATTTT
TRBD2 TRBJ2-3 . TRBV9 18 CASSRPPQAGGSTDTQYF TGTGCCAGCAGCCGCCCCCCCCAAGCGGGGGGAAGCACAGATACGCAGTATTTT
. TRBJ1-6 once TRBV4-1 14 CASSYLISNSPLHF TGCGCCAGCAGCTACCTCATCAGTAATTCACCCCTCCACTTT
. TRBJ2-7 . TRBV7-9 12 CASSQQTYEQYF TGTGCCAGCAGCCAACAGACCTACGAGCAGTACTTC
. TRBJ2-7 . TRBV18 12 CASSRTDYEQYF TGTGCCAGCTCGCGGACAGACTACGAGCAGTACTTC
TRBD1 TRBJ1-1 . TRBV5-1 14 CASSNRQGITEAFF TGCGCCAGCAGCAACCGACAGGGCATCACTGAAGCTTTCTTT
. TRBJ1-3 few TRBV2 15 CASSEFGAGGNTIYF TGTGCCAGCAGTGAATTCGGGGCGGGTGGAAACACCATATATTTT
. TRBJ2-1 . TRBV5-8 12 CASSILLSGQFF TGTGCCAGCAGCATATTACTTAGTGGGCAGTTCTTC
TRBD1 TRBJ2-3 once TRBV5-1 14 CASRWGQSTDTQYF TGCGCCAGCAGATGGGGACAGAGCACAGATACGCAGTATTTT
TRBD1 TRBJ1-2 . TRBV19 14 CASSMEGQFYGYTF TGTGCCAGTAGTATGGAGGGACAGTTCTATGGCTACACCTTC
. TRBJ2-7 . TRBV5-4 12 CASSSGALQQYF TGTGCCAGCAGCTCGGGGGCACTACAGCAGTACTTC
. TRBJ2-7 few TRBV14 12 CASSGDTYEQYF TGTGCCAGCAGCGGGGACACCTACGAGCAGTACTTC
TRBD1 TRBJ1-3 . TRBV7-8 13 CASSLDRAGTIYF TGTGCCAGCAGCTTGGACAGGGCGGGCACCATATATTTT
. TRBJ2-7 . TRBV6-1 15 CASSEGRVQRPQQYF TGTGCCAGCAGTGAAGGGCGGGTACAAAGGCCACAGCAGTACTTC
. TRBJ2-7 . TRBV19 15 CASSTDFRSSYEQYF TGTGCCAGTAGTACCGATTTTCGGAGCTCCTACGAGCAGTACTTC
TRBD1 TRBJ2-3 . TRBV7-9 13 CASRQGVTDTQYF TGTGCCAGCAGACAGGGGGTCACAGATACGCAGTATTTT